This TCR beta chain was recovered during a study of shared clonotypes between healthy human individuals. This clone was seen a handful of times. Its antigen is not identified. Adults of Caucasian background living in Nashville, Tennessee made up all donors. The data were produced by immunoSEQ multiplex PCR, yet TCRdb's version contains in-frame clones alone and is incomplete. The top ten hold about 0.37% of the sample, which has approximately 2.1 million clones, over 85% seen once. The CDR3 runs 12 residues. CDR1 LGHNT and CDR2 FRNRAP come from the germline V gene. The V and J ends lost 4 bases and 5 bases respectively, with 8 bases between them. General observations from the study: Estimated clonotype richness was generally higher in naive than memory subsets.

The chain links TRBV12-5 to TRBJ1-1; weak D call: TRBD1 (6 bases). The clonotype comes from a man between 18 and 35 years old in good health. Some clones in this sample may be carry-over from other donors' samples. Sequencing was performed on naive CD4+ T cells from PBMCs. The subset: CD45RA+ positively selected. Written as DNA, the CDR3 is TGTGCTAGTGGTTACAGGGATACTGAAGCTTTCTTT. Protein product: CASGYRDTEAFF.